The 15 T cell receptor beta chains listed next were all sequenced from one sample in a study of T cell changes during pregnancy in multiple sclerosis. Only in-frame clones appear in the TCRdb table, and some are missing; sequencing was by immunoSEQ multiplex PCR. The sample consists of tens of thousands of clones, 90% of them appearing once. The sample here was peripheral blood, taken in the first trimester of pregnancy. These receptors all stem from a female donor in good health, enrolled as a control in a pregnancy study.

The genes are TRBV7-2 and TRBJ2-7, with D tentatively TRBD1 (6 bases). Germline loops: CDR1 SGHTA, CDR2 FQGNSA. The CDR3 loop spans 12 amino acids. The ends were cut back, 4 bases at V and 3 bases at J, with 7 bases in the middle. In DNA form, the CDR3 reads TGTGCCAGCAGCTACAGGGTCTACGAGCAGTACTTC. Residues: CASSYRVYEQYF.

The V gene is TRBV5-4, the J gene TRBJ1-3; 7 bases match TRBD1. V was pared by 4 bases and J by 0 bases, with 10 bases of the junction left unmatched. The CDR3 runs 17 residues. CDR1 is SGHNT and CDR2 is YYREEE in the germline V gene (reference sequence). The CDR3 sequence is CASSLHLGQLSGNTIYF. In DNA form, the CDR3 reads TGTGCCAGCAGCCTTCATTTGGGACAGCTCTCTGGAAACACCATATATTTT. Based on the CDR3 plus reference TRBV5-4 and TRBJ1-3, the full variable domain is ETGVTQSPTHLIKTRGQQVTLRCSSQSGHNTVSWYQQALGQGPQFIFQYYREEENGRGNFPPRFSGLQFPNYSSELNVNALELDDSALYLCASSLHLGQLSGNTIYFGEGSWLTVV.

This rearrangement joins TRBV4-3 to TRBJ1-1; 10 bases match TRBD1. After removal of 3 bases from V and 5 bases from J, the junction contained 9 bases not matched to a gene. The CDR3 has 16 residues. Germline V lookup: CDR1 LGHNA, CDR2 YSLEER. CDR3 coding DNA: TGCGCCAGCAGCCATAAGCAGAGGACAGGGGGTACTGAAGCTTTCTTT. Protein product: CASSHKQRTGGTEAFF.

The chain couples TRBV10-3 to TRBJ2-7, with D possibly being TRBD1 (7 bases). This CDR3 has 14 residues. V dropped 4 bases and J dropped 3 bases, with 13 bases sitting between them. Germline V gene sequence: CDR1 ENHRY, CDR2 SYGVKD. This CDR3 reads CAISGQGGYYEQYF. CDR3 in DNA: TGTGCCATCAGTGGACAGGGAGGTTACTACGAGCAGTACTTC.

This clone was recorded only once. V gene TRBV19 combines with J gene TRBJ1-4, with 10 bases aligning to TRBD1. V lost 4 bases, J lost 8 bases, and 7 bases stayed unmatched. Germline V gene sequence: CDR1 LNHDA, CDR2 SQIVND (reference sequence). The CDR3 has 15 amino acids. CDR3 in DNA: TGTGCCAGTAGTAGCGGGACAGGGGCGGGAGAAAAACTGTTTTTT. Protein sequence: CASSSGTGAGEKLFF.

V gene TRBV29-1 combines with J gene TRBJ2-7; TRBD2 is a possible D gene (6 bases). CDR3 length: 16 residues. With 4 bases removed from V and 2 bases from J, the gap between germline ends came to 21 bases. Germline CDR1 reads SQVTM; CDR2 reads ANQGSEA. As DNA, the CDR3 is TGCAGCGTTGGGGAGGACATCTCACTCCCACCCTACGAGCAGTACTTC. This encodes CSVGEDISLPPYEQYF.

The chain couples TRBV15 to TRBJ1-5; D call uncertain. V was shortened by 0 bases and J by 4 bases, with 7 bases between the two germline ends. This CDR3 region has 14 residues. Germline V gives CDR1 LNHNV, CDR2 YYDKDF (reference sequence). The CDR3 DNA is TGTGCCACCAGCAGAGACCTAATTAATCAGCCCCAGCATTTT. Encoded protein: CATSRDLINQPQHF. The full variable domain, with the rest looked up from reference TRBV15 and TRBJ1-5, is DAMVIQNPRYQVTQFGKPVTLSCSQTLNHNVMYWYQQKSSQAPKLLFHYYDKDFNNEADTPDNFQSRRPNTSFCFLDIRSPGLGDTAMYLCATSRDLINQPQHFGDGTRLSIL.

The chain links TRBV5-4 to TRBJ1-3; 8 bases map to TRBD1. This CDR3 region has 16 residues. After removal of 2 bases from V and 2 bases from J, the junction contained 6 bases not matched to a gene. The V gene's germline CDR1 is SGHNT and CDR2 YYREEE (reference sequence). The CDR3 DNA follows: TGTGCCAGCAGCTTTAACAGGGGGATGGCTGGAAACACCATATATTTT. This codes for CASSFNRGMAGNTIYF. Looking up the rest from reference TRBV5-4 and TRBJ1-3 gives the full variable domain: ETGVTQSPTHLIKTRGQQVTLRCSSQSGHNTVSWYQQALGQGPQFIFQYYREEENGRGNFPPRFSGLQFPNYSSELNVNALELDDSALYLCASSFNRGMAGNTIYFGEGSWLTVV.

The V and J genes are TRBV19 and TRBJ1-4, with a tentative D call TRBD1 (5 bases). CDR1 LNHDA and CDR2 SQIVND come from the germline V gene (reference sequence). The V and J ends lost 4 bases and 6 bases respectively, with 15 bases between them. The CDR3 contains 15 residues. CDR3 sequence: CASSTPRASHEKLFF. For the CDR3, the DNA is TGTGCCAGTAGTACCCCCAGGGCCTCTCATGAAAAACTGTTTTTT.

This sequence joins TRBV19 and TRBJ1-1, with D perhaps matching TRBD1 (5 bases). V lost 1 base, J lost 6 bases, and 9 bases lay in between. CDR3 length: 13 residues. Germline-derived CDR1 and CDR2 are LNHDA and SQIVND (reference sequence). CDR3 coding DNA: TGTGCCAGTAGTATAGGGACAACTCCTGAAGCTTTCTTT. As protein: CASSIGTTPEAFF.

The chain employs TRBV19 and TRBJ1-2; D might be TRBD1 (6 bases). The CDR3 runs 16 residues. CDR1 is LNHDA, CDR2 SQIVND, per germline (reference sequence). The V and J ends lost 7 bases and 3 bases respectively, with 21 bases between them. CDR3 amino acids: CASTDNGGAIHYGYTF. The CDR3 DNA sequence: TGTGCCAGTACCGATAACGGGGGGGCGATACACTATGGCTACACCTTC.

This chain uses TRBV6-5 with TRBJ1-4; 9 bases are a match to TRBD1. From germline, CDR1 is MNHEY and CDR2 SVGAGI. This CDR3 region has 15 residues. J was trimmed by 5 bases and V by 2 bases; bases with no gene match: 3. The CDR3 here is CASSYRTGENEKLFF. The CDR3 DNA reads as TGTGCCAGCAGTTACCGGACAGGGGAAAATGAAAAACTGTTTTTT.

The V gene is TRBV11-2, the J gene TRBJ2-5, with no clear D. Deletions cut 4 bases from V and 1 base from J, with 4 bases between. The CDR3 is 12 amino acids. Germline CDR1 SGHAT, CDR2 FQNNGV. This CDR3 is CASSSSQETQYF. The DNA for the CDR3 is TGTGCCAGCAGCTCGAGCCAAGAGACCCAGTACTTC.

This sequence joins TRBV21-1 and TRBJ1-5; the table's D call, TRBD1, was not checked against the DNA. TRBV21-1 is annotated as a pseudogene. The CDR3 totals 17 residues. The chain's CDR3 is CASSKRSSQGADQPQHF. The CDR3 bases are TGTGCCAGCAGCAAAAGGTCGAGTCAGGGGGCGGATCAGCCCCAGCATTTT.

The chain has TRBV19 and TRBJ2-2; D call uncertain. The CDR3 is made up of 12 amino acids. Germline V gene sequence: CDR1 LNHDA, CDR2 SQIVND (reference sequence). Deletions cut 10 bases from V and 5 bases from J, with 11 bases between. CDR3 bases: TGTGCCATTCGAGATCCTACCGGGGAGCTGTTTTTT. Translated, it gives CAIRDPTGELFF.